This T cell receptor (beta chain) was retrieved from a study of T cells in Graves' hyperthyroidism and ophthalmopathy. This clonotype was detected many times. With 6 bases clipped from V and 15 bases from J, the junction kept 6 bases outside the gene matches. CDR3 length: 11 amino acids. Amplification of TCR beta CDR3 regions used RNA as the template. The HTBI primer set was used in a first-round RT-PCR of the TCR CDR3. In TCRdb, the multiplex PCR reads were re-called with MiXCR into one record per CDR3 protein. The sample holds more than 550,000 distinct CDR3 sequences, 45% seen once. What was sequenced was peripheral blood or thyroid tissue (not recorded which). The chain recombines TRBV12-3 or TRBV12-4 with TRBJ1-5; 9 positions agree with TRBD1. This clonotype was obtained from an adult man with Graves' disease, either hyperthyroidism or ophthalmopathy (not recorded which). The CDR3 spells CASSSGTGLHF. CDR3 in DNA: TGTGCCAGCAGCTCCGGGACAGGGCTGCATTTT.